These 4 T cell receptor beta chains came from one sample sequenced in a study of T-cell memory formation after mild COVID-19. Via MiXCR, TCRdb re-called the 5' RACE reads, giving one row per CDR3 protein. The data contain about 90,000 distinct CDR3 sequences, about 15% of them seen just once; the ten biggest clones take up 39%. The specimen was PBMCs or a T cell subset sorted from them (not recorded which). All receptors derive from a man in his late teens or twenties who had mild COVID-19 (a few samples of this study predate the infection). Cell type and time point are not known.

The V call is TRBV12-3 or TRBV12-4, the J call TRBJ1-4, with 8 bases fitting TRBD1. Trimming at V came to 6 bases and at J to 4 bases, leaving 13 bases not matched to a gene. The CDR3 is made up of 17 amino acids. CDR3 amino acids: CASSRPPTGAGNEKLFF. The CDR3, as DNA: TGTGCCAGCAGCCGCCCCCCGACAGGGGCGGGTAATGAAAAACTGTTTTTT.

J is TRBJ2-7 and V is TRBV7-2; 7 positions match TRBD2. V trimming: 6 bases; J trimming: 3 bases; junction bases outside the gene matches: 5. CDR3 length equals 13 residues. Germline CDR1 reads SGHTA; CDR2 reads FQGNSA. The CDR3, as DNA: TGTGCCAGCAGGGGAGGGGACGGCTACGAGCAGTACTTC. This codes for CASRGGDGYEQYF.

Only a few counts were recorded for this clonotype. The chain links TRBV7-8 to TRBJ2-7; D may be TRBD1 or TRBD2 (5 bases each). Germline-derived CDR1 and CDR2 are SGHVS and FQNEAQ. CDR3 length: 16 amino acids. Trimming left V 5 bases short and J 0 bases short, with 17 bases between. Here the CDR3 reads CASSRRGTLSSYEQYV. The CDR3 nucleotides are TGTGCCAGCAGCCGAAGAGGGACGTTGAGCTCCTACGAGCAGTACGTC.

J is TRBJ2-1 and V is TRBV12-3 or TRBV12-4, with 11 bases that match TRBD1. The V segment lost 7 bases and the J segment 10 bases; nucleotides outside the gene matches: 9. This CDR3 comprises 14 residues. The CDR3 DNA reads TGTGCCAGCATCGCGGGACAGGGGGTTGGGGAGCAGTTCTTC. Residues: CASIAGQGVGEQFF.